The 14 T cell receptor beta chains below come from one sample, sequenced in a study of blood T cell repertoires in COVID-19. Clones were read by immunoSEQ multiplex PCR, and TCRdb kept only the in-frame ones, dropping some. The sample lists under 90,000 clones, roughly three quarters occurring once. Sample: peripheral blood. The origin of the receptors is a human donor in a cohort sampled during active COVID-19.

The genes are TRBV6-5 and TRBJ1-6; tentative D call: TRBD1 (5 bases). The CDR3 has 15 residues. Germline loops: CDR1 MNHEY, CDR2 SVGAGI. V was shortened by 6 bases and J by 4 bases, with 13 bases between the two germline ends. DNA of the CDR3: TGTGCCAGCAGGCTCGACAGCCTTTATAATTCACCCCTCCACTTT. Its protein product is CASRLDSLYNSPLHF.

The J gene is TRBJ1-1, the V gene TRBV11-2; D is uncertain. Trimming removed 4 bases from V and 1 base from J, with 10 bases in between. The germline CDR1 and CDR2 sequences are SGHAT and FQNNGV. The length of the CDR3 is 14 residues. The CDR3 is CASSSPGRNTEAFF. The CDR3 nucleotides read TGTGCCAGCAGCTCGCCCGGGAGGAACACTGAAGCTTTCTTT.

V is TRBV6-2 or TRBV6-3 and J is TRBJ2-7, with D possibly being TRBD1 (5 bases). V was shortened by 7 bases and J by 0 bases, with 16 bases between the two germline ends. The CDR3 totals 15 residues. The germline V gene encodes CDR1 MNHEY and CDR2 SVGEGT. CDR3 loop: CASTPQGRSSYEQYV. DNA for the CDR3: TGTGCCAGCACCCCCCAGGGAAGGAGCTCCTACGAGCAGTACGTC.

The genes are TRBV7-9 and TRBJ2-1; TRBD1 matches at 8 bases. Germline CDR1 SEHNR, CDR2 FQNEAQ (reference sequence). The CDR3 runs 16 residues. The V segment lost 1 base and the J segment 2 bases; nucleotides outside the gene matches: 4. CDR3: CASSLGGQGTYNEQFF. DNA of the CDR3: TGTGCCAGCAGCTTAGGAGGACAGGGTACCTACAATGAGCAGTTCTTC.

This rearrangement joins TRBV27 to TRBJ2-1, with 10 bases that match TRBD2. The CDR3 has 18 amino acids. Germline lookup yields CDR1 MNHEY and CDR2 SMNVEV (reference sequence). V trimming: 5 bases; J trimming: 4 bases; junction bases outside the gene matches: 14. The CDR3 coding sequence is TGTGCCAGCAGTCCGATTATCCTAGCGGGAGCAGAGTACAATGAGCAGTTCTTC. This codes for CASSPIILAGAEYNEQFF.

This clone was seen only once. Written as DNA, the CDR3 is TGTGCCAGCAGTTACTACAGGACAGGGACCGAGCAGTACGTC. The encoded protein is CASSYYRTGTEQYV. This rearrangement joins TRBV6-5 to TRBJ2-7, with TRBD1 identical over 8 bases. This CDR3 is 14 amino acids long. Trimming cost V 1 base and J 6 bases; bases outside gene matches: 5. Germline CDR1 and CDR2: MNHEY and SVGAGI.

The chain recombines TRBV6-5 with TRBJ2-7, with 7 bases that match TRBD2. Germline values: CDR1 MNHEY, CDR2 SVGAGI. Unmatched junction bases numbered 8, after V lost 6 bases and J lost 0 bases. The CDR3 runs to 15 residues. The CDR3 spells CASRLQRGSSYEQYV. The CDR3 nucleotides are TGTGCCAGCAGGCTCCAGCGGGGAAGCTCCTACGAGCAGTACGTC.

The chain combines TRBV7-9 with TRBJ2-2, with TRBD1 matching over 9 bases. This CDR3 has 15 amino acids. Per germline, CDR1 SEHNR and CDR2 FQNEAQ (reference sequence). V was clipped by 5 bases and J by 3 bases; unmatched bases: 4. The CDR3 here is CASSIQGADTGELFF. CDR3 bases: TGTGCCAGCAGCATACAGGGGGCGGACACCGGGGAGCTGTTTTTT.

The CDR3 DNA is TGTGCCAGCTCTACAGGAAGCGCTAATGAAAAACTGTTTTTT. Protein product: CASSTGSANEKLFF. This chain joins TRBV18 and TRBJ1-4; TRBD1 is a possible D gene (5 bases). Germline V CDR1 and CDR2: KGHSH, LQKENI. V was cut by 6 bases and J by 3 bases, with 11 bases left in between. The CDR3 sequence is 14 residues long.

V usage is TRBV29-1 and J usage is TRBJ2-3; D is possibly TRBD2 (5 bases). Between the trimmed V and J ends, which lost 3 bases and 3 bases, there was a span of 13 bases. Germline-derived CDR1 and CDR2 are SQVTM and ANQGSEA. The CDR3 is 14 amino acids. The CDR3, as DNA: TGCAGCGTTGACGGGGAACGGGAAACAGATACGCAGTATTTT. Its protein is CSVDGERETDTQYF.

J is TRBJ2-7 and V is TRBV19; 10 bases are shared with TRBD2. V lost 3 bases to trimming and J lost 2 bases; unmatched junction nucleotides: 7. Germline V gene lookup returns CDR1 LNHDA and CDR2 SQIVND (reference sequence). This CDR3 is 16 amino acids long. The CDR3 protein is CASSISGGLKTYEQYF. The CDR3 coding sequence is TGTGCCAGTAGTATTAGCGGGGGGCTTAAAACCTACGAGCAGTACTTC.

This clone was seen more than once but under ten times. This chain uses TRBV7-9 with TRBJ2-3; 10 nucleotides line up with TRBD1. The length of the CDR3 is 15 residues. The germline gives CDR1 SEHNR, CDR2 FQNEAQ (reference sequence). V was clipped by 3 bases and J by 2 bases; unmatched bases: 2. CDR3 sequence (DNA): TGTGCCAGCAGCTTCGGGACAGGGGACACAGATACGCAGTATTTT. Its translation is CASSFGTGDTDTQYF.

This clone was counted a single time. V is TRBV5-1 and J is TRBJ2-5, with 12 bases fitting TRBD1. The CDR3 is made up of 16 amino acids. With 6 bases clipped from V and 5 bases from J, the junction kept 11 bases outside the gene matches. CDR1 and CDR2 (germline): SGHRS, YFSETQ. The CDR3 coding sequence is TGCGCCAGCACCTCCGGGACAGGGGGCTTCCGGGAGACCCAGTACTTC. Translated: CASTSGTGGFRETQYF. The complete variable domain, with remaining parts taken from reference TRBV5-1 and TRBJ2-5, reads KAGVTQTPRYLIKTRGQQVTLSCSPISGHRSVSWYQQTPGQGLQFLFEYFSETQRNKGNFPGRFSGRQFSNSRSEMNVSTLELGDSALYLCASTSGTGGFRETQYFGPGTRLLVL.

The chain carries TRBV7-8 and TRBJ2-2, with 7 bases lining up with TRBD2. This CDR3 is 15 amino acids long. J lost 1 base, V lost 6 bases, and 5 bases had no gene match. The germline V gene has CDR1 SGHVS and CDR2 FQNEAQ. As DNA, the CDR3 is TGTGCCAGCAGGACCGGGACTATGAACACCGGGGAGCTGTTTTTT. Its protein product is CASRTGTMNTGELFF.